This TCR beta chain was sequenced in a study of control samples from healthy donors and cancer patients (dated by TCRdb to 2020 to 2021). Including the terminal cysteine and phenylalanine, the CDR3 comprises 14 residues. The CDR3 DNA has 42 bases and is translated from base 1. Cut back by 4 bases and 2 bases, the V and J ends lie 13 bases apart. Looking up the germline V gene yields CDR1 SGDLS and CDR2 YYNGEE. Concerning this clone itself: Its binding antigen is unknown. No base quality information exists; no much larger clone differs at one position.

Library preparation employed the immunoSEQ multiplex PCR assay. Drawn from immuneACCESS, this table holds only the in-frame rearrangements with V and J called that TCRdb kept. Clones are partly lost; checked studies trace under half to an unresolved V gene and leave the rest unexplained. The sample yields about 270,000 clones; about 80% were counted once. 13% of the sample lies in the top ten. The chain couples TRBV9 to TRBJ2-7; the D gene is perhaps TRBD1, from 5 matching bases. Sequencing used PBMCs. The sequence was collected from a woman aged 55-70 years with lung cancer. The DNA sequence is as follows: TGTGCCAGCAGCCCCCAGACAGATACCTACGAGCAGTACTTC. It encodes CASSPQTDTYEQYF.